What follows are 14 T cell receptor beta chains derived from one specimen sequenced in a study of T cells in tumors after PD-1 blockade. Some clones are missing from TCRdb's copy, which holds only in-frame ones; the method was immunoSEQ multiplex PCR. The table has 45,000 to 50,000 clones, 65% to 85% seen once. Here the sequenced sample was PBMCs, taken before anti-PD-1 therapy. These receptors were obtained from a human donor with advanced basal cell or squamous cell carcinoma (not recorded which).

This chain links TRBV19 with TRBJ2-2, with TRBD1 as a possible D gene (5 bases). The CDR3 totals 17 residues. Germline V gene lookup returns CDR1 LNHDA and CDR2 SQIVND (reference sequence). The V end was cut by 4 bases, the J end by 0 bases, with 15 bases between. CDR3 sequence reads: CASSTNGRRANTGELFF. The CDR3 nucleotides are TGTGCCAGTAGTACCAATGGGCGCAGGGCGAACACCGGGGAGCTGTTTTTT.

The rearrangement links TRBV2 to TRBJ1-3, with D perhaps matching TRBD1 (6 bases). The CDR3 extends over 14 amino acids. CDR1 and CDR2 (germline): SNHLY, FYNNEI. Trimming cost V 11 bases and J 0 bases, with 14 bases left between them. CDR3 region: CASTRGNSGNTIYF. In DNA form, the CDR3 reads TGTGCCTCGACGAGGGGGAACTCTGGAAACACCATATATTTT.

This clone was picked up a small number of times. CDR3 nucleotides: TGTGCCAGCAGCGTAGGGTCTGCAACTAATGAAAAACTGTTTTTT. Encoded protein: CASSVGSATNEKLFF. The rearrangement joins TRBV9 to TRBJ1-4; the D is unclear. V dropped 0 bases and J dropped 0 bases, with 6 bases sitting between them. The germline CDR1 and CDR2 sequences are SGDLS and YYNGEE. This CDR3 comprises 15 residues.

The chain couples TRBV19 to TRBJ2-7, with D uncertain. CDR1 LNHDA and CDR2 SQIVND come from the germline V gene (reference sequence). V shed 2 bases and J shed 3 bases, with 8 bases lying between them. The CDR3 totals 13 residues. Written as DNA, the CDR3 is TGTGCCAGTAGTATATCCCCGGGCTACGAGCAGTACTTC. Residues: CASSISPGYEQYF. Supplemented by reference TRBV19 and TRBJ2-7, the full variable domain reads DGGITQSPKYLFRKEGQNVTLSCEQNLNHDAMYWYRQDPGQGLRLIYYSQIVNDFQKGDIAEGYSVSREKKESFPLTVTSAQKNPTAFYLCASSISPGYEQYFGPGTRLTVT.

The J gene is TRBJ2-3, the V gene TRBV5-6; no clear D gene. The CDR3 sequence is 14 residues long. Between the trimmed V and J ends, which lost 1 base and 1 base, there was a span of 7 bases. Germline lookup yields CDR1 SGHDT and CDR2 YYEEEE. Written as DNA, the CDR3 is TGTGCCAGCAGCTTGTACGGCCGCACAGATACGCAGTATTTT. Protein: CASSLYGRTDTQYF.

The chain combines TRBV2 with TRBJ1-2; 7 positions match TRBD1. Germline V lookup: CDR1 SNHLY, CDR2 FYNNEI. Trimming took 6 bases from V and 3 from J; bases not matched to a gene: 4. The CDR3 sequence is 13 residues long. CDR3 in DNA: TGTGCCAGCAGCGAACAGGGGTACTATGGCTACACCTTC. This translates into CASSEQGYYGYTF.

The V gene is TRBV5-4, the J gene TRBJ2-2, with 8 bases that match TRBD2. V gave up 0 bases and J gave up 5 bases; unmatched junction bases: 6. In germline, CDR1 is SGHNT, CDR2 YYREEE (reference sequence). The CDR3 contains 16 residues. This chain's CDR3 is CASSLAGGLETGELFF. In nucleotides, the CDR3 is TGTGCCAGCAGCTTGGCCGGGGGACTAGAGACCGGGGAGCTGTTTTTT.

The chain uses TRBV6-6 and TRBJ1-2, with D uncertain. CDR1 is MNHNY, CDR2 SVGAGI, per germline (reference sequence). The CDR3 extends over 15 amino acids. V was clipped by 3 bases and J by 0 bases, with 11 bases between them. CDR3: CASSYRTEANYGYTF. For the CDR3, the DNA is TGTGCCAGCAGTTATAGGACGGAAGCTAACTATGGCTACACCTTC.

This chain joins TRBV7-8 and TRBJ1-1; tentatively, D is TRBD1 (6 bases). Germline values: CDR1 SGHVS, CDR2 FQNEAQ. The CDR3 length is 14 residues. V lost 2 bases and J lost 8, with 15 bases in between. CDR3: CASSLLGTQDEAFF. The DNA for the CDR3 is TGTGCCAGCAGCTTATTAGGGACACAAGACGAAGCTTTCTTT.

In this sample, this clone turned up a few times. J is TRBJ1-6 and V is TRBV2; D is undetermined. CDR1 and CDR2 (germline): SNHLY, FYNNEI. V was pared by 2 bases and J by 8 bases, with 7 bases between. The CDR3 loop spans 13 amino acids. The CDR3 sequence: CASSEQVDSPLHF. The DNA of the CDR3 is TGTGCCAGCAGTGAACAGGTGGATTCACCCCTCCACTTT.

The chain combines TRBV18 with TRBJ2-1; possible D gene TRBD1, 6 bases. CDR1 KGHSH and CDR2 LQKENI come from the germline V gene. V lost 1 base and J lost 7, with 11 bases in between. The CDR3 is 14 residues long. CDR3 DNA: TGTGCCAGCTCACCACGGCAGGGGCGGAATGAGCAGTTCTTC. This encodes CASSPRQGRNEQFF.

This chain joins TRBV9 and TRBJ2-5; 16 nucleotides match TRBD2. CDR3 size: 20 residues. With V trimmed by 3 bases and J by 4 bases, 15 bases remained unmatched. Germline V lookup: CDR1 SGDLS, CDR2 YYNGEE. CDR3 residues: CASSAKPGLAGGSGAETQYF. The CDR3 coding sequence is TGTGCCAGCAGCGCAAAGCCGGGACTAGCGGGGGGGTCGGGGGCAGAGACCCAGTACTTC.

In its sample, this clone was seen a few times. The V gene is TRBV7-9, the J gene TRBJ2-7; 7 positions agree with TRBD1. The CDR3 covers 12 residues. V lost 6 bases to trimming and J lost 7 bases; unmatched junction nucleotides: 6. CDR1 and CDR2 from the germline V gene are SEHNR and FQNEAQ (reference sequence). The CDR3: CASRAQGEEQYF. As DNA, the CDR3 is TGTGCCAGCAGAGCGCAGGGGGAGGAGCAGTACTTC.

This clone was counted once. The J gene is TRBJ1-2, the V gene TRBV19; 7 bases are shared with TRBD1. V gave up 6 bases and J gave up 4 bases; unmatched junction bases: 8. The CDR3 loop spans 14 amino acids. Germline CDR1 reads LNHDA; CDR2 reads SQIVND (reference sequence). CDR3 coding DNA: TGTGCCAGTAGGACCGACAGGGACTTCTATGGCTACACCTTC. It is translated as CASRTDRDFYGYTF.